These 28 T cell receptor beta chains were sequenced from one sample in a study of blood T cell repertoires in COVID-19. Only in-frame clones appear in the TCRdb table, and some are missing; sequencing was by immunoSEQ multiplex PCR. The sample lists approximately 140,000 clones; 80% to 90% were seen once. Sequencing was performed on peripheral blood. These receptors were collected from a man aged 65 to 79 with acute or convalescent COVID-19.

In its sample, this clone was seen a few times. The rearrangement joins TRBV3-1 (or the pseudogene TRBV3-2) to TRBJ1-1; weak D call: TRBD1 (6 bases). This CDR3 region has 15 residues. V was clipped by 5 bases and J by 1 base, with 14 bases between them. Germline loops: CDR1 LGHDT, CDR2 YNNKEL (reference sequence). The CDR3 is CASSLPGQRNTEAFF. In nucleotides, the CDR3 is TGTGCCAGCAGCTTACCGGGACAAAGGAACACTGAAGCTTTCTTT.

The chain employs TRBV15 and TRBJ2-1; 9 positions match TRBD1. This CDR3 has 17 amino acids. With V trimmed by 2 bases and J by 7 bases, 12 bases remained unmatched. Germline V gene data show CDR1 as LNHNV and CDR2 as YYDKDF (reference sequence). CDR3 DNA: TGTGCCACCAGCAGATCTACCGGGACAGGGAAGAGAAATGAGCAGTTCTTC. Translation gives CATSRSTGTGKRNEQFF.

This chain connects TRBV12-3 or TRBV12-4 to TRBJ2-7; D is uncertain. V was pared by 7 bases and J by 3 bases, with 10 bases between. This CDR3 is built from 12 residues. CDR3 amino acids: CASTQAYYEQYF. The CDR3, as DNA: TGTGCCAGCACTCAAGCGTACTACGAGCAGTACTTC.

V usage is TRBV7-3 and J usage is TRBJ2-5; D gene ambiguous. V gave up 1 base and J gave up 5 bases, with 8 bases separating them. The CDR3 length is 13 residues. Germline V CDR1 and CDR2: SGHTA, FQGTGA. The CDR3 sequence: CASSLNSGETQYF. The CDR3 DNA reads TGTGCCAGCAGCTTAAACAGTGGCGAGACCCAGTACTTC.

This clone has just a few counts. The chain carries TRBV6-1 and TRBJ1-5; D is unclear. The CDR3 consists of 16 residues. Germline CDR1 reads MNHNS; CDR2 reads SASEGT. V gave up 2 bases and J gave up 0 bases, with 11 bases separating them. Here the CDR3 DNA reads TGTGCCAGCAGTGAATATATAGACAATAGCAATCAGCCCCAGCATTTT. As protein: CASSEYIDNSNQPQHF.

The V gene is TRBV6-5, the J gene TRBJ2-1; D unclear. V lost 0 bases and J lost 4, with 7 bases in between. The CDR3 totals 14 residues. Germline V gene data show CDR1 as MNHEY and CDR2 as SVGAGI. CDR3 loop: CASSYSANYNEQFF. CDR3 DNA sequence: TGTGCCAGCAGTTACTCTGCGAATTACAATGAGCAGTTCTTC.

This chain joins TRBV24-1 and TRBJ2-1; D gene unclear. Germline V gene sequence: CDR1 KGHDR, CDR2 SFDVKD. The CDR3 length is 17 residues. Trimming stripped 7 bases from V and 2 bases from J, with 20 bases between. The CDR3 bases are TGTGCCACCAGCGAGCCCTCACAGTTCGGCGCCTACAATGAGCAGTTCTTC. It yields the protein CATSEPSQFGAYNEQFF.

V gene TRBV4-1 combines with J gene TRBJ1-6; maybe TRBD1 (5 bases). Trimming cost V 4 bases and J 6 bases, with 13 bases left between them. Germline V CDR1 and CDR2: MGHRA, YSYEKL. The CDR3 contains 15 residues. The CDR3 bases are TGCGCCAGCAGCCTCTCCGGGACTGCTAATTCACCCCTCCACTTT. Protein sequence: CASSLSGTANSPLHF.

In regard to this clone: At the DNA level, this CDR3 is encoded by other sequences in the same sample as well. The chain uses TRBV28 and TRBJ2-5; 9 bases are a match to TRBD1. The CDR3 contains 14 residues. CDR1 is MDHEN and CDR2 is SYDVKM in the germline V gene. The J segment lost 0 bases and the V segment lost 6 bases, leaving 2 bases of the junction unmatched. CDR3 sequence: CASSRTGDQETQYF. Here the CDR3 DNA reads TGTGCCAGCAGCCGGACAGGGGACCAAGAGACCCAGTACTTC.

The chain couples TRBV9 to TRBJ2-1; 11 bases align to TRBD2. The length of the CDR3 is 16 residues. Germline CDR1 SGDLS, CDR2 YYNGEE. J gave up 6 bases and V 4 bases, and 9 bases lay outside the gene matches. CDR3 sequence: CASSPQLAGVVNEQFF. In DNA, the CDR3 is TGTGCCAGCAGCCCCCAACTAGCGGGAGTGGTCAATGAGCAGTTCTTC.

This chain uses TRBV27 with TRBJ1-3; 8 nucleotides align to TRBD1. Trimming at V came to 1 base and at J to 2 bases, leaving 7 bases not matched to a gene. This CDR3 is built from 17 residues. Germline lookup yields CDR1 MNHEY and CDR2 SMNVEV (reference sequence). The CDR3 coding sequence is TGTGCCAGCAGTTTATATGGGTCAGGGGGCGCTGGAAACACCATATATTTT. Translating gives CASSLYGSGGAGNTIYF.

The chain has TRBV9 and TRBJ2-1; the D gene is possibly TRBD2 (6 bases). The CDR3 sequence is 13 residues long. With 0 bases removed from V and 8 bases from J, the gap between germline ends came to 9 bases. Germline V gives CDR1 SGDLS, CDR2 YYNGEE. Written as DNA, the CDR3 is TGTGCCAGCAGCGTAGTCGGGGGACATGAGCAGTTCTTC. Residues: CASSVVGGHEQFF.

This clone occurred once. The rearrangement joins TRBV3-1 (or the pseudogene TRBV3-2) to TRBJ2-2, with TRBD1 matching 9 bases. V gave up 4 bases and J gave up 3 bases; unmatched junction bases: 6. Germline CDR1 and CDR2: LGHDT and YNNKEL (reference sequence). The CDR3 is made up of 16 amino acids. In DNA, the CDR3 is TGTGCCAGCAGCCCCCCCGGACAGGGGCACACCGGGGAGCTGTTTTTT. Amino acids: CASSPPGQGHTGELFF.

The rearrangement joins TRBV28 to TRBJ2-4; TRBD2 matches at 12 bases. Germline V gene lookup returns CDR1 MDHEN and CDR2 SYDVKM. The CDR3 covers 15 residues. Trimming took 2 bases from V and 9 from J; bases not matched to a gene: 5. The DNA for the CDR3 is TGTGCCAGCAGTTTAGCTAGCGGGAGGGTGAGCATTCAGTACTTC. It encodes CASSLASGRVSIQYF.

The chain employs TRBV7-2 and TRBJ2-1; 8 bases are a match to TRBD2. CDR1 is SGHTA, CDR2 FQGNSA, per germline. V shed 1 base and J 7 bases; nucleotides not matched to a gene: 9. The CDR3 covers 16 residues. In nucleotides, the CDR3 is TGTGCCAGCAGCTTAGAACTAGCGGAGCCAAAGAATGAGCAGTTCTTC. This translates into CASSLELAEPKNEQFF.

The rearrangement uses TRBV5-6 and TRBJ2-6, with TRBD1 as a possible D gene (5 bases). The CDR3 is 16 amino acids. Germline V CDR1 and CDR2: SGHDT, YYEEEE. The germline V and J ends were trimmed by 3 bases and 5 bases, with 15 bases remaining between them. The CDR3 reads CASSSGSSGWANVLTF. For the CDR3, the DNA is TGTGCCAGCAGCTCCGGGTCTTCAGGGTGGGCCAACGTCCTGACTTTC.

V and J are TRBV30 and TRBJ1-2; 9 positions match TRBD1. Germline loops: CDR1 GTSNPN, CDR2 SVGIG (reference sequence). V lost 1 base, J lost 6 bases, and 3 bases stayed unmatched. The CDR3 loop spans 13 amino acids. The CDR3 region is CAWSDRGLDGYTF. The CDR3 DNA reads as TGTGCCTGGAGTGACAGGGGGCTGGATGGCTACACCTTC.

The J gene is TRBJ2-5, the V gene TRBV6-2 or TRBV6-3; 11 bases fit TRBD1. The V gene end was trimmed by 6 bases and the J gene end by 5 bases; junction bases not matched to a gene: 11. Germline assignment: CDR1 MNHEY and CDR2 SVGEGT. This CDR3 comprises 16 residues. DNA for the CDR3: TGTGCCAGCAGCCCCGAGGGACAGGGGGTGACGGAGACCCAGTACTTC. Its translation is CASSPEGQGVTETQYF.

Comment on this clone: The sample holds other DNA sequences that translate to the same CDR3. The CDR3 sequence is CAISESRGQETQYF. CDR3 bases: TGTGCCATCAGTGAGTCCCGGGGCCAAGAGACCCAGTACTTC. The chain links TRBV10-3 to TRBJ2-5; a possible D gene is TRBD2 (5 bases). Germline V gene data show CDR1 as ENHRY and CDR2 as SYGVKD. Trimming took 0 bases from V and 1 from J, leaving 6 bases between them. The CDR3 is 14 residues long.

The sample holds one count of this clone. The chain joins TRBV7-9 to TRBJ2-7; D possibly corresponds to TRBD2 (5 bases). The CDR3 covers 16 residues. The ends were cut back, 1 base at V and 0 bases at J, with 13 bases in the middle. Germline assignment: CDR1 SEHNR and CDR2 FQNEAQ (reference sequence). The CDR3 loop is CASSLVAPPSSYEQYF. For the CDR3, the DNA is TGTGCCAGCAGCTTAGTAGCGCCCCCGAGCTCCTACGAGCAGTACTTC.

This chain uses TRBV6-4 with TRBJ1-5; D is undetermined. Between the trimmed V and J ends, which lost 3 bases and 4 bases, there was a span of 10 bases. The CDR3 consists of 14 residues. Germline assignment: CDR1 MRHNA and CDR2 SNTAGT. The CDR3 loop reads CASSDEQPNQPQHF. DNA for the CDR3: TGTGCCAGCAGTGATGAACAGCCTAATCAGCCCCAGCATTTT.

The chain recombines TRBV19 with TRBJ1-5; D not resolved. CDR1 is LNHDA, CDR2 SQIVND, per germline (reference sequence). The CDR3 consists of 14 residues. V shed 1 base and J shed 1 base, with 5 bases lying between them. CDR3 DNA sequence: TGTGCCAGTAGTATAGGCCGGAGCAATCAGCCCCAGCATTTT. Translated, it gives CASSIGRSNQPQHF.

This chain joins TRBV24-1 and TRBJ2-1; the match to TRBD2 covers 9 bases. The CDR3 length is 16 residues. From germline, CDR1 is KGHDR and CDR2 SFDVKD. With 5 bases clipped from V and 4 bases from J, the junction kept 8 bases outside the gene matches. CDR3 sequence: CATSGGRGRAYNEQFF. CDR3 nucleotide sequence: TGTGCCACCAGTGGTGGGCGCGGGAGGGCTTACAATGAGCAGTTCTTC.

J is TRBJ2-2 and V is TRBV9; D not certain. Germline V gene data show CDR1 as SGDLS and CDR2 as YYNGEE. Deletions cut 3 bases from V and 7 bases from J, with 4 bases between. There are 11 residues in the CDR3. The CDR3: CASSALGELFF. DNA for the CDR3: TGTGCCAGCAGCGCCCTCGGGGAGCTGTTTTTT.

The genes are TRBV28 and TRBJ1-4; D perhaps matches TRBD1 (5 bases). V lost 5 bases to trimming and J lost 10 bases, with 11 bases between them. The CDR3 sequence is 12 residues long. Germline V gene lookup returns CDR1 MDHEN and CDR2 SYDVKM. The CDR3 region has the DNA TGTGCCAGCAGTGCCGGGAGGGGAAAACTGTTTTTT. It yields the protein CASSAGRGKLFF.

This chain connects TRBV9 to TRBJ2-5, with D possibly being TRBD1 (6 bases). Germline CDR1 and CDR2: SGDLS and YYNGEE. The CDR3 loop spans 15 amino acids. Between the trimmed V and J ends, which lost 0 bases and 4 bases, there was a span of 13 bases. CDR3 amino acids: CASSVAGAQRETQYF. CDR3 nucleotide sequence: TGTGCCAGCAGCGTAGCAGGGGCGCAGCGAGAGACCCAGTACTTC.

The V gene is TRBV4-1, the J gene TRBJ2-2; tentatively, D is TRBD2 (6 bases). The CDR3 has 15 residues. Germline V gene lookup returns CDR1 MGHRA and CDR2 YSYEKL. V lost 4 bases and J 0 bases, leaving 9 bases between the germline ends. The CDR3 sequence: CASSPGLSNTGELFF. CDR3 nucleotides: TGCGCCAGCAGCCCGGGACTCTCGAACACCGGGGAGCTGTTTTTT.

The DNA for the CDR3 is TGTGCCAGTAGTATTAGGCAGGGCCGCTCCTACAATGAGCAGTTCTTC. It codes for CASSIRQGRSYNEQFF. This rearrangement joins TRBV19 to TRBJ2-1, with TRBD1 as a possible D gene (5 bases). Germline V CDR1 and CDR2: LNHDA, SQIVND (reference sequence). Trimming cost V 3 bases and J 0 bases, with 12 bases left between them. CDR3 size: 16 residues. Together with reference TRBV19 and TRBJ2-1, the CDR3 gives the full variable domain: DGGITQSPKYLFRKEGQNVTLSCEQNLNHDAMYWYRQDPGQGLRLIYYSQIVNDFQKGDIAEGYSVSREKKESFPLTVTSAQKNPTAFYLCASSIRQGRSYNEQFFGPGTRLTVL.